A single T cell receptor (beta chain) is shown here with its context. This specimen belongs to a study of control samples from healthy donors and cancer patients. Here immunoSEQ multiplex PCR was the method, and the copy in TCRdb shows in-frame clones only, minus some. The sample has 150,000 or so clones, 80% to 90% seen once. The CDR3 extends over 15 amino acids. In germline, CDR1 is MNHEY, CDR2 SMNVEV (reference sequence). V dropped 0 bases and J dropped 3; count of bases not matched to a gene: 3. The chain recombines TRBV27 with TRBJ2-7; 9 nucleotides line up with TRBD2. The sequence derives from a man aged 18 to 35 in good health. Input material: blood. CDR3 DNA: TGTGCCAGCAGTTTATCCCCTAGCGGGATCTACGAGCAGTACTTC. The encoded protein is CASSLSPSGIYEQYF.